This T cell receptor beta chain was identified in a study of blood T cell repertoires in COVID-19. CDR3 length equals 18 residues. The V gene end was trimmed by 0 bases and the J gene end by 0 bases; junction bases not matched to a gene: 5. CDR1 and CDR2 from the germline V gene are SGHVS and FQNEAQ. Assay: immunoSEQ multiplex PCR; the TCRdb copy retains only in-frame clones and omits some. The table records 250,000 or so clones, 84% of them present only once. Sequencing used peripheral blood. V is TRBV7-8 and J is TRBJ1-6; TRBD1 matches at 7 bases. The receptor was derived from a man in his fifties with acute or convalescent COVID-19. The CDR3 sequence: CASSLAVQGSSYNSPLHF. The CDR3 region has the DNA TGTGCCAGCAGCTTAGCGGTACAGGGGAGCTCCTATAATTCACCCCTCCACTTT.